The 8 T cell receptor beta chains given below trace back to one sample, sequenced in a study of blood T cell repertoires in COVID-19. TCRdb keeps only in-frame clones here, not all; method: immunoSEQ multiplex PCR. The sample holds under 200,000 clones; roughly 81% are singletons and the top ten take 8% to 9%. Sequencing was carried out using peripheral blood. The source of these receptors is a woman aged 55-69 years with COVID-19, enrolled during active disease.

The gene calls are TRBV5-1 and TRBJ2-3; the D gene is possibly TRBD1 (6 bases). The CDR3 is made up of 14 amino acids. V was cut by 0 bases and J by 7 bases, with 12 bases left in between. CDR1 SGHRS and CDR2 YFSETQ come from the germline V gene. CDR3 nucleotide sequence: TGCGCCAGCAGCTTGGCCGCAGGGGAGTATACGCAGTATTTT. This translates into CASSLAAGEYTQYF.

The chain recombines TRBV6-2 or TRBV6-3 with TRBJ1-1; no firm D call. The CDR3 runs to 16 residues. Trimming cost V 0 bases and J 5 bases, with 16 bases left between them. Looked up from germline, CDR1 is MNHEY and CDR2 is SVGEGT. This chain's CDR3 is CASSYSRERVGTEAFF. CDR3 nucleotides: TGTGCCAGCAGTTACTCCCGAGAGAGGGTGGGGACTGAAGCTTTCTTT.

V is TRBV25-1 and J is TRBJ2-1; 8 bases align to TRBD2. The CDR3 extends over 15 amino acids. Germline values: CDR1 MGHDK, CDR2 SYGVNS. The V and J ends lost 5 bases and 6 bases, in that order; junction bases with no gene match: 9. CDR3 nucleotide sequence: TGTGCCAGCAGTCGAACGGGACTAGTCGGCAATGAGCAGTTCTTC. Translated, it gives CASSRTGLVGNEQFF.

This chain uses TRBV13 with TRBJ1-2, with unresolved D. Germline V CDR1 and CDR2: PRHDT, FYEKMQ (reference sequence). This CDR3 is 15 amino acids long. V was trimmed by 3 bases and J by 2 bases, leaving 13 bases between them. CDR3 in DNA: TGTGCCAGCAGCTTCAAGGATAGCGGGAACTATGGCTACACCTTC. It encodes CASSFKDSGNYGYTF. The whole variable domain, filled in from reference TRBV13 and TRBJ1-2, reads AAGVIQSPRHLIKEKRETATLKCYPIPRHDTVYWYQQGPGQDPQFLISFYEKMQSDKGSIPDRFSAQQFSDYHSELNMSSLELGDSALYFCASSFKDSGNYGYTFGSGTRLTVV.

This chain links TRBV5-1 with TRBJ1-2; 9 nucleotides align to TRBD1. Unmatched junction bases numbered 3, after V lost 1 base and J lost 8 bases. The CDR3 sequence is 13 residues long. Germline V CDR1 and CDR2: SGHRS, YFSETQ. The chain's CDR3 is CASSLRQGEGYTF. CDR3 sequence (DNA): TGCGCCAGCAGCTTGAGACAGGGGGAGGGCTACACCTTC.

This chain uses TRBV6-5 with TRBJ1-3; 7 bases are a match to TRBD1. The CDR3 consists of 14 residues. CDR1 is MNHEY, CDR2 SVGAGI, per germline. The ends lost 8 bases at V and 4 bases at J; junction bases unmatched: 8. In nucleotides, the CDR3 is TGTGCCAGCGCTGAGAGGGGGCAAGGAAACACCATATATTTT. Translation gives CASAERGQGNTIYF.

V is TRBV5-5 and J is TRBJ2-1, with TRBD2 matching over 10 bases. Per the germline V gene, CDR1 is SGHKS and CDR2 is YYEKEE (reference sequence). This CDR3 is built from 15 residues. The J segment lost 5 bases and the V segment lost 4 bases, leaving 6 bases of the junction unmatched. CDR3 nucleotide sequence: TGTGCCAGCAGCCTGCTAGCGGGAGATAACAATGAGCAGTTCTTC. Translating gives CASSLLAGDNNEQFF.

The V gene is TRBV5-4, the J gene TRBJ2-7; TRBD1 is a possible D gene (5 bases). Germline V lookup: CDR1 SGHNT, CDR2 YYREEE (reference sequence). Trimming removed 0 bases at V and 4 bases at J, with 14 bases between. The CDR3 runs 15 residues. The CDR3 DNA reads as TGTGCCAGCAGCTTGGTAGGTGGGGCTGGGTACGAGCAGTACTTC. Its translation is CASSLVGGAGYEQYF.